A single sample gave rise to the 18 T cell receptor beta chains below, sequenced in a study of cytomegalovirus exposure and HLA in healthy donors. Primers: 60 Vbeta forward and 13 Jbeta reverse. The protocol was immunoSEQ multiplex PCR, while the TCRdb copy is restricted to in-frame clones and leaves out a portion. The table lists 180,000 or so clones, around 70% of them singletons. The sequenced sample consisted of PBMCs. These receptors all come from a male donor in good health and CMV-seronegative.

This chain connects TRBV30 to TRBJ2-3, with D possibly TRBD2 on 6 matching bases. Trimming pared 5 bases from V and 2 bases from J, leaving 17 bases between. The CDR3 length is 15 residues. The V gene's germline CDR1 is GTSNPN and CDR2 SVGIG (reference sequence). The CDR3 reads CAWGGLGLLTDTQYF. CDR3 nucleotides: TGTGCCTGGGGGGGGTTGGGCTTGCTCACAGATACGCAGTATTTT.

This clone appeared once. The chain couples TRBV19 to TRBJ1-1, with TRBD1 identical over 8 bases. The CDR3 extends over 16 amino acids. The V gene end was trimmed by 8 bases and the J gene end by 4 bases; junction bases not matched to a gene: 15. The germline gives CDR1 LNHDA, CDR2 SQIVND (reference sequence). The CDR3 is CASSGAGGVLFTEAFF. DNA of the CDR3: TGTGCCAGTTCGGGGGCAGGGGGCGTCTTGTTCACTGAAGCTTTCTTT.

CDR3 loop: CASSQESGIYGYTF. The CDR3 DNA reads as TGCGCCAGCAGCCAAGAATCAGGCATTTATGGCTACACCTTC. The genes are TRBV4-1 and TRBJ1-2; no clear D. The CDR3 runs to 14 residues. The V end was cut by 0 bases, the J end by 5 bases, with 10 bases between. Germline V gene sequence: CDR1 MGHRA, CDR2 YSYEKL.

The chain joins TRBV28 to TRBJ2-7, with 9 bases fitting TRBD1. The germline gives CDR1 MDHEN, CDR2 SYDVKM. The CDR3 loop spans 15 amino acids. V was pared by 3 bases and J by 5 bases, with 8 bases of the junction left unmatched. CDR3 loop: CASSLTGTGFHEQYF. DNA of the CDR3: TGTGCCAGCAGTTTGACCGGGACAGGGTTTCACGAGCAGTACTTC.

The chain carries TRBV11-3 and TRBJ2-1, with 8 nucleotides matching TRBD1. Germline values: CDR1 SGHNT, CDR2 YENEEA. This CDR3 has 14 amino acids. The V and J ends lost 5 bases and 4 bases, in that order; junction bases with no gene match: 4. The CDR3: CASSRQGSYNEQFF. CDR3 in DNA: TGTGCCAGCAGCCGACAGGGGTCATACAATGAGCAGTTCTTC.

The chain carries TRBV2 and TRBJ2-4, with 14 bases fitting TRBD2. Germline CDR1 is SNHLY and CDR2 is FYNNEI. The CDR3 is 15 amino acids. J was trimmed by 12 bases and V by 6 bases; bases with no gene match: 10. For the CDR3, the DNA is TGTGCCAGCAGCGCCGGGACTAGCGGGGGTGGGGGTCAGTACTTC. Protein: CASSAGTSGGGGQYF.

The genes are TRBV6-5 and TRBJ2-2; TRBD1 aligns across 7 bases. V trimming: 4 bases; J trimming: 0 bases; junction bases outside the gene matches: 2. Germline lookup yields CDR1 MNHEY and CDR2 SVGAGI. The CDR3 is 15 residues long. As DNA, the CDR3 is TGTGCCAGCAGTTTTGACAGGGCGAACACCGGGGAGCTGTTTTTT. Translating it yields CASSFDRANTGELFF.

V usage is TRBV19 and J usage is TRBJ1-1; D is undetermined. V was shortened by 1 base and J by 2 bases, with 5 bases between the two germline ends. The germline V gene has CDR1 LNHDA and CDR2 SQIVND (reference sequence). This CDR3 region has 13 residues. CDR3 sequence: CASSIVLNTEAFF. The CDR3 DNA is TGTGCCAGTAGTATAGTCTTAAACACTGAAGCTTTCTTT.

Only a few counts were recorded for this clone. V is TRBV10-3 and J is TRBJ2-3; 16 nucleotides match TRBD2. The CDR3 has 17 amino acids. From germline, CDR1 is ENHRY and CDR2 SYGVKD. The V gene end was trimmed by 6 bases and the J gene end by 5 bases; junction bases not matched to a gene: 8. The CDR3 nucleotides read TGTGCCATCAGAGGGACTAGCGGGAGGGGCAATCAAGATACGCAGTATTTT. This sequence encodes CAIRGTSGRGNQDTQYF.

V is TRBV18 and J is TRBJ1-5, with TRBD1 matching 7 bases. CDR1 is KGHSH, CDR2 LQKENI, per germline. The CDR3 has 15 amino acids. Trimming at V came to 3 bases and at J to 4 bases, leaving 6 bases not matched to a gene. The CDR3 DNA reads TGTGCCAGCTCACCCACGACAGGGATTAATCAGCCCCAGCATTTT. This translates into CASSPTTGINQPQHF.

The count of this clone is one. J is TRBJ1-5 and V is TRBV4-2; D remains ambiguous. V lost 1 base to trimming and J lost 0 bases, with 4 bases between them. CDR3 length equals 14 residues. In germline, CDR1 is LGHNA, CDR2 YNFKEQ. The CDR3 protein is CASSQGDSNQPQHF. The CDR3 bases are TGTGCCAGCAGCCAAGGAGATAGCAATCAGCCCCAGCATTTT.

The chain links TRBV27 to TRBJ2-3, with D possibly matching TRBD2 (7 bases). CDR1 MNHEY and CDR2 SMNVEV come from the germline V gene (reference sequence). With 5 bases removed from V and 0 bases from J, the gap between germline ends came to 12 bases. This CDR3 contains 15 residues. CDR3 sequence: CASSVKGGSTDTQYF. CDR3 nucleotides: TGTGCCAGCAGTGTGAAGGGGGGGAGCACAGATACGCAGTATTTT.

A few counts support this clone. This sequence joins TRBV20-1 and TRBJ2-3; weak D call: TRBD1 (5 bases). Germline CDR1 is DFQATT and CDR2 is SNEGSKA (reference sequence). The V and J ends lost 5 bases and 7 bases respectively, with 10 bases between them. The CDR3 is 11 amino acids. CDR3 amino acids: CSALQGYTQYF. For the CDR3, the DNA is TGCAGTGCTCTGCAGGGATATACGCAGTATTTT.

The chain couples TRBV6-5 to TRBJ1-4, with TRBD1 matching over 7 bases. The length of the CDR3 is 14 residues. From germline, CDR1 is MNHEY and CDR2 SVGAGI. Trimming removed 6 bases from V and 4 bases from J; junction bases left unmatched: 5. The CDR3 loop reads CASRADRLNEKLFF. CDR3 nucleotide sequence: TGTGCCAGCAGAGCGGACAGGCTTAATGAAAAACTGTTTTTT.

The rearrangement links TRBV28 to TRBJ2-7; D might be TRBD2 (6 bases). The germline V gene has CDR1 MDHEN and CDR2 SYDVKM. The CDR3 contains 13 residues. V was trimmed by 8 bases and J by 4 bases, leaving 15 bases between them. CDR3 sequence: CASGLGLQYEQYF. CDR3 nucleotides: TGTGCCAGCGGCCTGGGACTCCAATACGAGCAGTACTTC.

The V call is TRBV2, the J call TRBJ1-5; TRBD1 matches 8 bases. The germline V gene has CDR1 SNHLY and CDR2 FYNNEI. Trimming took 6 bases from V and 2 from J; bases not matched to a gene: 3. The CDR3 is 14 amino acids. The CDR3 protein is CASRNRGGNQPQHF. Written as DNA, the CDR3 is TGTGCCAGCAGAAACAGGGGGGGCAATCAGCCCCAGCATTTT.

This chain uses TRBV6-5 with TRBJ1-1; 8 nucleotides agree with TRBD1. This CDR3 contains 13 residues. J was trimmed by 7 bases and V by 6 bases; bases with no gene match: 7. The germline V gene encodes CDR1 MNHEY and CDR2 SVGAGI. The CDR3 DNA reads as TGTGCCAGCAGCACCGGACAGGGAGGTGAAGCTTTCTTT. It yields the protein CASSTGQGGEAFF.

J is TRBJ2-7 and V is TRBV15; TRBD1 agrees at 9 bases. J lost 1 base, V lost 5 bases, and 3 bases had no gene match. This CDR3 is 14 amino acids long. From germline, CDR1 is LNHNV and CDR2 YYDKDF (reference sequence). In DNA, the CDR3 is TGTGCCACCAGCCCGGACAGGGGTTCCTACGAGCAGTACTTC. Its protein product is CATSPDRGSYEQYF.